The sequence of this TCR beta chain was determined in a study of response to subunit inactivated influenza vaccine. General study findings and limits: It was suggested by the authors that few new T cells are recruited by each seasonal influenza vaccination.

This clonotype came up many times. Its specificity is not known. MiXCR, applied by TCRdb to the RT-PCR reads, yields one record per CDR3 protein. In the table there are approximately 680,000 distinct CDR3 sequences, around 14% of which are singletons. The sequencing used PBMCs from blood, collected 12 days after vaccination. The source of this sequence is a man aged 45-65 years who received an inactivated influenza vaccine.

The CDR3 coding sequence is TGCGCCAGCAGCTTGGGGACAGTGTACCAAGAGACCCAGTACTTC. It yields the protein CASSLGTVYQETQYF. The rearrangement joins TRBV5-1 to TRBJ2-5; D is perhaps TRBD1 (6 bases). Germline loops: CDR1 SGHRS, CDR2 YFSETQ. This CDR3 spans 15 amino acids. Trimming removed 0 bases at V and 0 bases at J, with 9 bases between.